One and the same sample provided the 9 T cell receptor beta chains below, sequenced in a study of patients and donors after allogeneic stem cell transplantation. TCRdb processed the RT-PCR reads anew with MiXCR; each CDR3 protein has one entry. This table holds fewer than 75,000 distinct CDR3 sequences, 26% found once. The sequencing input was blood, either unsorted or a sorted T cell fraction (not recorded which). These receptors were obtained from a human donor who was either an allogeneic HSCT recipient or a stem cell or donor lymphocyte infusion donor (not recorded which). It is not recorded whose cells these are; they may come from a transplant donor.

V usage is TRBV29-1 and J usage is TRBJ2-2; D is uncertain. Germline loops: CDR1 SQVTM, CDR2 ANQGSEA. Trimming stripped 4 bases from V and 6 bases from J, with 9 bases between. This CDR3 is built from 12 residues. The CDR3: CSVVIGAGELFF. CDR3 DNA: TGCAGCGTTGTCATTGGGGCCGGGGAGCTGTTTTTT.

The gene calls are TRBV4-3 and TRBJ1-1, with D uncertain. Germline assignment: CDR1 LGHNA and CDR2 YSLEER. Trimming took off 2 bases at V and 1 base at J, with 5 bases between the two ends. This CDR3 has 13 amino acids. The CDR3, as DNA: TGCGCCAGCAGCCAATTATGGAACACTGAAGCTTTCTTT. Translating it yields CASSQLWNTEAFF.

The rearrangement joins TRBV29-1 to TRBJ2-5; 8 nucleotides match TRBD1. This CDR3 comprises 17 residues. Germline CDR1 reads SQVTM; CDR2 reads ANQGSEA. J lost 1 base, V lost 6 bases, and 16 bases had no gene match. This CDR3 is CSVPLGQGNAPQETQYF. The CDR3 DNA follows: TGCAGCGTCCCTCTCGGACAGGGAAATGCCCCCCAAGAGACCCAGTACTTC.

The V and J genes are TRBV24-1 and TRBJ2-7; D ambiguous. The CDR3 has 13 residues. Germline assignment: CDR1 KGHDR and CDR2 SFDVKD. V lost 6 bases and J 0 bases, leaving 8 bases between the germline ends. DNA for the CDR3: TGTGCCACCAGTAATCCGGGCTCCTACGAGCAGTACTTC. This sequence encodes CATSNPGSYEQYF.

In this sample, this clonotype turned up a few times. This rearrangement joins TRBV29-1 to TRBJ2-5; TRBD1 matches at 8 bases. The CDR3 length is 14 residues. V was pared by 3 bases and J by 5 bases, with 8 bases of the junction left unmatched. CDR1 is SQVTM, CDR2 ANQGSEA, per germline. In DNA form, the CDR3 reads TGCAGCGTTGATACTGTCAGGGGGCGTGAGACCCAGTACTTC. It codes for CSVDTVRGRETQYF. The whole variable domain, filled in from reference TRBV29-1 and TRBJ2-5, reads SAVISQKPSRDICQRGTSLTIQCQVDSQVTMMFWYRQQPGQSLTLIATANQGSEATYESGFVIDKFPISRPNLTFSTLTVSNMSPEDSSIYLCSVDTVRGRETQYFGPGTRLLVL.

The chain joins TRBV15 to TRBJ2-7, with 11 bases fitting TRBD1. The CDR3 runs to 17 residues. From germline, CDR1 is LNHNV and CDR2 YYDKDF (reference sequence). V dropped 0 bases and J dropped 3; count of bases not matched to a gene: 7. The CDR3 spells CATSRDLVGTGGYEQYF. The CDR3 coding sequence is TGTGCCACCAGCAGAGATCTTGTCGGGACAGGGGGCTACGAGCAGTACTTC.

The CDR3 bases are TGTGCCACCCGTCTAGATGGGCGGGTCTACAATGAGCAGTTCTTC. This gives the protein CATRLDGRVYNEQFF. The chain carries TRBV24-1 and TRBJ2-1; D possibly corresponds to TRBD2 (5 bases). The CDR3 covers 15 residues. Trimming shortened V by 9 bases and J by 3 bases, and 17 bases separated the two germline ends. The germline CDR1 and CDR2 sequences are KGHDR and SFDVKD.

The chain uses TRBV10-3 and TRBJ2-7, with unresolved D. The CDR3 loop spans 16 amino acids. CDR1 ENHRY and CDR2 SYGVKD come from the germline V gene. V was trimmed by 1 base and J by 0 bases, leaving 13 bases between them. The CDR3 nucleotides are TGTGCCATCAGTGAGTTGAGGTCGGGTGGCTCCTACGAGCAGTACTTC. Its protein is CAISELRSGGSYEQYF.

The chain uses TRBV12-3 or TRBV12-4 and TRBJ1-1, with D possibly being TRBD1 (6 bases). The V end was cut by 5 bases, the J end by 1 base, with 11 bases between. The CDR3 is 14 residues long. The CDR3, as DNA: TGTGCCAGCAGTATAGGGACACCGAACACTGAAGCTTTCTTT. Translated, it gives CASSIGTPNTEAFF.